The 18 T cell receptor beta chains in this list originate from one sample, sequenced in a study of blood T cells in healthy people across ages. The second PCR ran about 6 to 11 cycles with a sample-barcoded 5' primer and J-beta primers. A single record per CDR3 protein comes from TCRdb applying MiXCR to the 5' RACE reads. The data show approximately 830,000 distinct CDR3 sequences, 60% to 80% seen once. Sequenced: blood. The receptor source for this set is a man aged 25 to 40 in good health.

V usage is TRBV4-1 and J usage is TRBJ1-6; no firm D call. This CDR3 is built from 17 residues. The germline gives CDR1 MGHRA, CDR2 YSYEKL. V gave up 0 bases and J gave up 6 bases, with 15 bases separating them. The CDR3 coding sequence is TGCGCCAGCAGCCAAGATGTTGTAACAGCCCGTAATTCACCCCTCCACTTT. Translating it yields CASSQDVVTARNSPLHF.

The chain has TRBV6-2 or TRBV6-3 and TRBJ2-1, with D perhaps matching TRBD1 or TRBD2 (5 bases each). The CDR3 totals 14 residues. The ends were cut back, 9 bases at V and 5 bases at J, with 17 bases in the middle. Germline CDR1 MNHEY, CDR2 SVGEGT. CDR3 DNA sequence: TGTGCCAGTTCTTCACCGGGACCTCACAATGAGCAGTTCTTC. As protein: CASSSPGPHNEQFF.

This rearrangement joins TRBV2 to TRBJ1-4, with D possibly matching TRBD1 (6 bases). This CDR3 is built from 15 residues. From germline, CDR1 is SNHLY and CDR2 FYNNEI. V was pared by 4 bases and J by 4 bases, with 13 bases between. The CDR3 nucleotides read TGTGCCAGCAGTGTCACAGGGCTGGATAATGAAAAACTGTTTTTT. Protein sequence: CASSVTGLDNEKLFF.

The chain combines TRBV6-1 with TRBJ1-6; 10 bases fit TRBD1. The V gene end was trimmed by 2 bases and the J gene end by 6 bases; junction bases not matched to a gene: 1. The CDR3 covers 15 residues. CDR1 and CDR2 (germline): MNHNS, SASEGT. The CDR3 nucleotides are TGTGCCAGCAGTGAATGGACAGGGGGTAATTCACCCCTCCACTTT. Protein sequence: CASSEWTGGNSPLHF.

This clonotype was seen a few times. The rearrangement joins TRBV6-6 to TRBJ2-7; D is unresolved. Germline assignment: CDR1 MNHNY and CDR2 SVGAGI (reference sequence). Trimming pared 7 bases from V and 3 bases from J, leaving 13 bases between. CDR3 length: 13 amino acids. In DNA, the CDR3 is TGTGCCAGCACCCCAGCCCGGATCTACGAGCAGTACTTC. Residues: CASTPARIYEQYF.

The sample holds a few counts of this clonotype. The rearrangement uses TRBV4-2 and TRBJ1-2; D gene unclear. Germline lookup yields CDR1 LGHNA and CDR2 YNFKEQ. V lost 0 bases, J lost 5 bases, and 7 bases lay in between. This CDR3 has 13 residues. The CDR3 sequence: CASSQDTEYGYTF. As DNA, the CDR3 is TGTGCCAGCAGCCAAGATACAGAATATGGCTACACCTTC.

V is TRBV7-3 and J is TRBJ2-5; tentative D call: TRBD1 (7 bases). The CDR3 runs 15 residues. The V end lost 6 bases, the J end lost 5 bases, and 19 bases lay between the germline ends. Per germline, CDR1 SGHTA and CDR2 FQGTGA. CDR3 DNA sequence: TGTGCCAGCAGAAAGACAGGGCTTGGGGGGGAGACCCAGTACTTC. This translates into CASRKTGLGGETQYF.

This clonotype was found once. CDR3 residues: CASSGGDSSYNEQFF. CDR3 nucleotide sequence: TGTGCCAGCTCGGGGGGCGATTCCTCCTACAATGAGCAGTTCTTC. The rearrangement uses TRBV9 and TRBJ2-1; possibly TRBD2 for D (7 bases). Germline CDR1 reads SGDLS; CDR2 reads YYNGEE. The V end lost 7 bases, the J end lost 0 bases, and 14 bases lay between the germline ends. CDR3 length: 15 residues.

This sequence joins TRBV20-1 and TRBJ1-5, with D perhaps matching TRBD1 (5 bases). V was pared by 3 bases and J by 10 bases, with 16 bases between. The CDR3 has 13 residues. In germline, CDR1 is DFQATT, CDR2 SNEGSKA (reference sequence). The CDR3 DNA reads as TGCAGTGCTAGCACGGACGAGGGGCAACCCCAGCATTTT. It specifies CSASTDEGQPQHF.

This clonotype was seen a few times. The V gene is TRBV12-3 or TRBV12-4, the J gene TRBJ2-1; 11 bases map to TRBD2. There are 16 residues in the CDR3. The V and J ends lost 5 bases and 4 bases, in that order; junction bases with no gene match: 7. The CDR3 DNA follows: TGTGCCAGCAGTCCCCGGACTAGCGGGTATTACAATGAGCAGTTCTTC. Its translation is CASSPRTSGYYNEQFF.

The chain combines TRBV10-3 with TRBJ2-3; no clear D gene. This CDR3 spans 12 amino acids. The ends were cut back, 2 bases at V and 2 bases at J, with 2 bases in the middle. CDR1 and CDR2 (germline): ENHRY, SYGVKD. The CDR3 nucleotides are TGTGCCATCAGTGAGAACACAGATACGCAGTATTTT. Its translation is CAISENTDTQYF.

The genes are TRBV4-1 and TRBJ2-7; perhaps TRBD2 as D (6 bases). Trimming cost V 0 bases and J 2 bases, with 11 bases left between them. The CDR3 is made up of 15 amino acids. Germline CDR1 MGHRA, CDR2 YSYEKL. The CDR3 sequence: CASSQEWGVAYEQYF. CDR3 nucleotides: TGCGCCAGCAGCCAAGAATGGGGGGTGGCCTACGAGCAGTACTTC.

This clonotype was counted once. V gene TRBV6-5 combines with J gene TRBJ2-4; 11 nucleotides match TRBD2. Matching the DNA end better, TRBJ2-5 makes the J call doubtful. This CDR3 is 15 amino acids long. Germline V CDR1 and CDR2: MNHEY, SVGAGI. This CDR3 is CASSKTSGVRETQYF. CDR3 DNA sequence: TGTGCCAGCAGTAAGACTAGCGGGGTCAGGGAGACCCAGTACTTC.

The chain links TRBV7-9 to TRBJ2-5, with 7 bases identical to TRBD2. With the DNA end fitting TRBJ2-7 better, the J assignment may be wrong. The germline V gene has CDR1 SEHNR and CDR2 FQNEAQ (reference sequence). The CDR3 runs 14 residues. Here the CDR3 reads CASSPGLGVDEQYF. The CDR3 region has the DNA TGTGCCAGCAGCCCCGGACTAGGGGTCGACGAGCAGTACTTC.

A few counts support this clonotype. The J gene is TRBJ2-1, the V gene TRBV5-1; 14 bases line up with TRBD2. The V gene end was trimmed by 5 bases and the J gene end by 7 bases; junction bases not matched to a gene: 5. The CDR3 is 15 residues long. Germline CDR1 SGHRS, CDR2 YFSETQ. The CDR3 DNA is TGCGCCAGCAGGACTAGCGGGGGGGCCAGGAATGAGCAGTTCTTC. It yields the protein CASRTSGGARNEQFF.

This rearrangement joins TRBV4-3 to TRBJ2-3; D not certain. Trimming removed 0 bases from V and 0 bases from J, with 13 bases in between. The CDR3 runs to 17 residues. From germline, CDR1 is LGHNA and CDR2 YSLEER. The CDR3 DNA is TGCGCCAGCAGCCAAGATCTTGGCAGGTCTAGCACAGATACGCAGTATTTT. Translated: CASSQDLGRSSTDTQYF.

This sequence joins TRBV27 and TRBJ2-7; D may be TRBD1 or TRBD2 (5 bases each). The V gene's germline CDR1 is MNHEY and CDR2 SMNVEV (reference sequence). Trimming shortened V by 1 base and J by 2 bases, and 15 bases separated the two germline ends. The CDR3 has 16 amino acids. CDR3 in amino acids: CASSLFKGRGTYEQYF. The CDR3, as DNA: TGTGCCAGCAGTTTATTCAAGGGGAGAGGGACCTACGAGCAGTACTTC.

The chain has TRBV20-1 and TRBJ2-7, with 9 bases aligning to TRBD1. Germline V gene data show CDR1 as DFQATT and CDR2 as SNEGSKA (reference sequence). Losses at the gene ends were 1 base for V and 2 bases for J; bases not matched to a gene: 3. The CDR3 loop spans 14 amino acids. CDR3 sequence (DNA): TGCAGTGCTAGAGGACAGGGGGGCACCTACGAGCAGTACTTC. Encoded protein: CSARGQGGTYEQYF.